This T cell receptor (beta chain) was identified during a study of molecular identifiers for immune sequencing clone quantification. This clonotype has just a few counts. One entry per CDR3 protein, called by TCRdb with MiXCR from the PCR reads. The sample holds some 580,000 distinct CDR3 sequences; 25% are singletons and the top ten take 0.6% to 0.9%. What was sequenced was naive CD8+ T cells from blood, with Jurkat cell RNA spiked in. Subset defined: FACS-sorted CD8+CD4-CCR7+CD45RA+ naive T cells. This clonotype was sampled from a human donor in good health. Some libraries in this study had Jurkat cell RNA spiked in.

The DNA for the CDR3 is TGTGCCAGCAGTTACTCATCGGGGGTCGACAATGAGCAGTTCTTC. It yields the protein CASSYSSGVDNEQFF. V and J are TRBV6-5 and TRBJ2-1; weak D call: TRBD2 (6 bases). The V and J ends lost 0 bases and 5 bases respectively, with 11 bases between them. Per germline, CDR1 MNHEY and CDR2 SVGAGI. The CDR3 contains 15 residues.